This T cell receptor beta chain was sequenced in a study of shared clonotypes between healthy human individuals (dated by TCRdb to the early 2020s). Background for the entire study: A few men and a couple of women, aged 18 to 49 years, made up the cohort. Blood TCR repertoires of several healthy adults were deeply sequenced to estimate repertoire size and the extent of clonotype sharing between individuals. For each donor, CD4 naive and CD4 memory were each run on three plates, CD8 naive on two plates, and CD8 memory on one plate. Leukapheresis yielded between about 0.85 and 10 billion PBMCs per donor. Libraries were prepared and TCR repertoires were sequenced by different laboratories using diverse techniques, in order to increase sequencing depth and limit assay-specific biases.

Donors were healthy HIV-negative adults with no recently reported acute infections or vaccinations. Every donor was a Caucasian adult living in Nashville, Tennessee, USA. Magnetic negative selection was used to enrich CD4+ T cells, after which naive cells were positively selected on CD45RA and the negative fraction became the memory subset. Blood was collected by leukapheresis, and PBMCs were isolated by Ficoll-Histopaque density gradient centrifugation and then cryopreserved in liquid nitrogen vapor phase. Analytical flow cytometry was used to check the purity and quantity of each magnetically sorted T cell population. Each sorted fraction had its genomic DNA isolated and then quantified by UV absorbance on a Nanodrop 2000c. Using the deep immunoSEQ assay, multiplex PCR amplified TCR CDR3 regions from genomic DNA. For each cell subset, the extracted genomic DNA was distributed evenly across all wells of several immunoSEQ 96-well plates, and each plate served as one replicate. For sorted subsets, each replicate PCR was loaded with roughly 0.2 ug genomic DNA, equivalent to 30,000 or so T cell genomes. Purified libraries were quantified with a Qubit 3.0 fluorometer, sized on a Bioanalyzer 2100, and re-quantified with the KAPA Library Quantification kit. Every immunoSEQ 96-well plate was sequenced on a separate single-read 150-cycle Illumina NextSeq 550 flow cell. The original methods were these. Because the immunoSEQ output included only junctional sequences and no quality scores, the filtering could not be the same as the filtering used for full-length reads. To assign V/J genes and CDR3, sequences were annotated using PyIR, a Python wrapper for IgBLAST v1.9, with IMGT germline references. Reads were filtered out if the reads had weak V/J assignments (E-value above 1e-6), no CDR3, stop codons, out-of-frame junctions, or ambiguous translated residues. V3J clonotypes were defined as sequences sharing the same inferred V gene, J gene, and CDR3 amino acid sequence. To compute the percentage overlap between repertoires, the number of shared unique clonotypes was divided by the size of the smaller repertoire. Richness of each repertoire was evaluated using RTK rarefaction, the Chao1 estimator, and Recon v2.1 estimates of unobserved clonotypes. Generation probabilities for all TCRbeta clonotypes obtained by the gDNA method from four donors were computed using OLGA. TCRdb took this table from immuneACCESS and kept in-frame rearrangements with V and J called. Such tables lack part of the clones; where checked against another copy, unresolved V genes explain under half of the gap, and the rest is unexplained. D and trimming come from the DNA, and the V and J calls and clone size come from that table. For this sample there are 2 million to 2.5 million clones; 85% to 95% appear just once. The ten largest clones capture 0.37% of the sample.

Note on this clone: Its antigen is currently not known. No base qualities exist here, and no much larger clone lies one base off it.

Here is what the overall study found, with its caveats: Naive subsets generally had larger estimated clonotype richness than memory subsets. Sharing across a few donors was observed for roughly 5% of naive CD4, over 3% of naive CD8, over 2% of memory CD4, and about 0.38% of memory CD8 clonotypes. Sampling was restricted to blood, and TCR repertoires in tissue are likely to differ from TCR repertoires in blood. Because the study included a small number of donors, the genetic and exposure-history diversity represented was limited. Compared with non-shared clonotypes, clonotypes shared by all four sorted-subset donors had higher generation probabilities. Pairwise subsampling led to the expectation that sequencing depth would affect the degree of clonotype sharing among donors. Rarefaction of sorted-subset datasets indicated incomplete sequencing despite the large sequencing depth.

The sample consisted of naive CD4+ T cells from PBMCs. The intended sense of this specimen's cell subset or site label: CD45RA+ positively selected. The sequence derives from a man aged 18 to 35 in good health. Some clones in this sample may be carry-over from other donors' samples.

The CDR3 here reads CASSQDLRALNTEAFF. The DNA sequence is given as TGCGCCAGCAGCCAAGATTTGAGGGCCCTAAACACTGAAGCTTTCTTT. This chain joins TRBV4-3 to TRBJ1-1; the D gene assignment is ambiguous. V is clipped by 0 bases and J by 2 bases, and the sequence between their germline boundaries is 13 bases long. Including the terminal cysteine and phenylalanine, the CDR3 comprises 16 residues. CDR3 DNA only is kept here, 48 bases in frame from base 1. As encoded in the germline V gene, CDR1 is LGHNA while CDR2 is YSLEER.